This T cell receptor (beta chain) appears in the sequencing data of a study of response to subunit inactivated influenza vaccine. Study results and limitations: Each seasonal influenza vaccination, the authors suggested, recruits few new T cells.

In germline, CDR1 is MNHEY, CDR2 SVGAGI. The V and J ends lost 0 bases and 2 bases respectively, with 8 bases between them. The CDR3 sequence is 14 residues long. TCRdb fed the RT-PCR reads into MiXCR, producing one record per CDR3 protein. The repertoire includes roughly 790,000 distinct CDR3 sequences, around 20% of them detected once, and roughly 10% sits in the top ten. This clonotype was detected ten times or more. Its antigen is unknown. This specimen was PBMCs from blood, taken more than 4 days after vaccination. The clonotype comes from a man aged 50-60 years who received an inactivated influenza vaccine. This sequence joins TRBV6-5 and TRBJ2-7, with D uncertain. The CDR3 DNA is TGTGCCAGCAGTTACTCGGGGAAGGCCTACGAGCAGTACTTC. Translating it yields CASSYSGKAYEQYF.